A selection of T cell receptor beta chains follows, all from one sample in a study of shared clonotypes between healthy human individuals. Assay: immunoSEQ multiplex PCR; the TCRdb copy retains only in-frame clones and omits some. The table shows around 2,000,000 clones, with roughly 95% occurring only once. The sample taken for sequencing was naive CD8+ T cells sorted from blood. These receptors originate from a man younger than 35 in good health. Both conserved end residues are part of each CDR3. The order of the fields is J gene, V gene, clone size, D gene, CDR3 DNA, CDR3 protein. The D gene is left open where the match is weak. Some rows mark clone size as missing; the rest say once, few, many or name a class of expanded clone.

TRBJ2-5 TRBV10-3 few TRBD2 TGTGCCATCAGCCCCAACCTAGCGGGAGGGGAGACCCAGTACTTC CAISPNLAGGETQYF
TRBJ2-7 TRBV7-9 NA NA TGTGCCAGCAGCTTAGCGTTTTTGGGGGCCGCGGGCTTC CASSLAFLGAAGF
TRBJ2-2 TRBV27 once NA TGTGCCAGCAGTGGAGTGTTCGGGGAGCTGTTTTTT CASSGVFGELFF
TRBJ1-5 TRBV15 NA NA TGTGCCACCAGCAGCGGCAGAGATAGCAATCAGCCCCAGCATTTT CATSSGRDSNQPQHF
TRBJ2-7 TRBV27 NA NA TGTGCCAGCAGTTTAGGACCCCTAGGGACCTACGAGCAGTACTTC CASSLGPLGTYEQYF
TRBJ2-7 TRBV7-2 NA TRBD2 TGTGCCAGCAGCTTTACTCTAGCGGGAGCCTACGAGCAGTACTTC CASSFTLAGAYEQYF
TRBJ2-1 TRBV7-9 once TRBD2 TGTGCCAGCAGCTCCCCTCTGCGGGAGATAGATGAGCAGTTCTTC CASSSPLREIDEQFF
TRBJ2-7 TRBV6-6 NA NA TGTGCCAGCAGTTCAGGGGACACCTACGAGCAGTACTTC CASSSGDTYEQYF
TRBJ2-6 TRBV5-1 NA NA TGCGCCAGCAGCTGGACGGCCAGCTCTGGGGCCAACGTCCTGACTTTC CASSWTASSGANVLTF
TRBJ2-1 TRBV4-3 NA NA TGCGCCAGCAGCCAAGGGCAGGGCTACAATGAGCAGTTCTTC CASSQGQGYNEQFF
TRBJ1-1 TRBV6-5 NA NA TGTGCCAGCAGTTACTCGCCGGGCACTGAAGCTTTCTTT CASSYSPGTEAFF
TRBJ2-1 TRBV7-9 NA NA TGTGCCAGCAGCCCGAGCGGTTCCTCCTACAATGAGCAGTTCTTC CASSPSGSSYNEQFF
TRBJ2-7 TRBV15 NA TRBD2 TGTGCCACCAGGCCGGGAACTAGCGGGAGAGGATTGCCGAACGAGCAGTACTTC CATRPGTSGRGLPNEQYF
TRBJ1-6 TRBV19 NA NA TGTGCCAGTAGGGATGACCCCTATAATTCACCCCTCCACTTT CASRDDPYNSPLHF
TRBJ1-3 TRBV29-1 NA NA TGCAGCGTTGAAGATCCCGATGGAAACACCATATATTTT CSVEDPDGNTIYF
TRBJ2-7 TRBV6-5 NA NA TGTGCCAGCAGTTACCCGGTCGGGGAGCAGTACTTC CASSYPVGEQYF
TRBJ1-2 TRBV7-9 NA TRBD1 TGTGCCAGCAGCTCAGGACAGGAACCTAACTATGGCTACACCTTC CASSSGQEPNYGYTF
TRBJ1-1 TRBV28 NA NA TGTGCCAGCAGTCCCCTCGGGGTCGTTGAAGCTTTCTTT CASSPLGVVEAFF
TRBJ1-1 TRBV2 NA TRBD1 TGTGCCAGCAGTGGTTTGACTACTATGGACAGGGGGTACACTGAAGCTTTCTTT CASSGLTTMDRGYTEAFF
TRBJ1-1 TRBV4-3 few NA TGCGCCAGCAGCCAAGCGTGGGGGGTTCCTGAAGCTTTCTTT CASSQAWGVPEAFF
TRBJ1-3 TRBV28 once NA TGTGCCAGCAGTTATACGCTAGGAAACACCATATATTTT CASSYTLGNTIYF
TRBJ1-1 TRBV10-3 NA NA TGTGCCATCAGTGAATTCTCAACGGGAGGAAAGAACACTGAAGCTTTCTTT CAISEFSTGGKNTEAFF
TRBJ1-2 TRBV27 NA NA TGTGCCAGCAGTTTCGGAGCTAACTATGGCTACACCTTC CASSFGANYGYTF
TRBJ2-2 TRBV19 NA NA TGTGCCAGTAGTATCGGGAGCCCCGGGGAGCTGTTTTTT CASSIGSPGELFF
TRBJ2-1 TRBV4-1 NA TRBD2 TGCGCCAGCAGCCTTAGCGGGAGGGGCGGGACTGAGCAGTTCTTC CASSLSGRGGTEQFF
TRBJ1-1 TRBV4-1 NA NA TGCGCCAGCAGCCAACTCATACCCACTGAAGCTTTCTTT CASSQLIPTEAFF
TRBJ2-7 TRBV28 NA NA TGTGCCAGCAGTTTGTTTACAGGGAGCGAGCAGTACTTC CASSLFTGSEQYF
TRBJ1-4 TRBV5-1 NA NA TGCGCCAGCAGCCCCACGGGCCCTACAACTAATGAAAAACTGTTTTTT CASSPTGPTTNEKLFF
TRBJ2-3 TRBV5-1 NA NA TGCGCCAGCAGCTCGTACAGGGAAACAGATACGCAGTATTTT CASSSYRETDTQYF